Following are 7 T cell receptor beta chains from one sample sequenced in a study of T-cell reconstitution after alpha-beta-depleted transplantation in children. Preparation of the TCRbeta library involved a method that used unique molecular identifiers. From the PCR reads, TCRdb called clonotypes with MiXCR, one entry per CDR3 protein. The table lists a few hundred thousand distinct CDR3 sequences, around 9.7% of them singletons, with over 4.5% in the top ten. Sequenced material: PBMCs from the stem cell graft donor, taken from the stem cell graft. The receptors shown here come from a human donor who donated a stem cell graft to a child with SCID.

This chain links TRBV20-1 with TRBJ1-4; TRBD1 agrees at 10 bases. J gave up 0 bases and V 5 bases, and 0 bases lay outside the gene matches. The CDR3 sequence is 14 residues long. CDR1 and CDR2 from the germline V gene are DFQATT and SNEGSKA (reference sequence). The CDR3 here is CSAGQGATNEKLFF. Here the CDR3 DNA reads TGCAGTGCTGGACAGGGGGCAACTAATGAAAAACTGTTTTTT.

The chain couples TRBV7-2 to TRBJ1-2; no definite D call. Germline CDR1 reads SGHTA; CDR2 reads FQGNSA. The ends were cut back, 5 bases at V and 1 base at J, with 11 bases in the middle. CDR3 length equals 14 residues. Written as DNA, the CDR3 is TGTGCCAGCAGCCCCGAAGCGGATAACTATGGCTACACCTTC. Protein product: CASSPEADNYGYTF.

This clonotype was detected many times. V usage is TRBV7-2 and J usage is TRBJ2-7, with D possibly TRBD1 on 5 matching bases. Trimming left V 0 bases short and J 4 bases short, with 10 bases between. Germline V gene lookup returns CDR1 SGHTA and CDR2 FQGNSA. CDR3 length: 14 amino acids. Here the CDR3 DNA reads TGTGCCAGCAGCTTAGCGTCTAAGGGGTACGAGCAGTACTTC. This encodes CASSLASKGYEQYF.

This clonotype has a count of ten or more. The chain joins TRBV3-1 to TRBJ2-7; weak D call: TRBD1 (6 bases). This CDR3 region has 17 residues. The ends were cut back, 3 bases at V and 1 base at J, with 19 bases in the middle. Germline V CDR1 and CDR2: LGHDT, YNNKEL (reference sequence). CDR3 DNA sequence: TGTGCCAGCAGCCATCTACCCGGACAGCGAGGGTCCTACGAGCAGTACTTC. It translates to CASSHLPGQRGSYEQYF.

This clonotype showed up many times. This chain links TRBV29-1 with TRBJ1-6, with D hard to call. V lost 4 bases, J lost 14 bases, and 18 bases lay in between. Germline-derived CDR1 and CDR2 are SQVTM and ANQGSEA. This CDR3 comprises 13 residues. The chain's CDR3 is CSVVWRGGDSLHF. DNA of the CDR3: TGCAGCGTTGTGTGGCGTGGAGGAGATTCCCTCCACTTT.

There are a few counts of this clonotype. The V gene is TRBV3-1, the J gene TRBJ2-5, with D maybe TRBD1 (5 bases). Trimming shortened V by 4 bases and J by 5 bases, and 17 bases separated the two germline ends. The CDR3 has 15 amino acids. Germline V gene sequence: CDR1 LGHDT, CDR2 YNNKEL (reference sequence). CDR3 loop: CASSRNQGGWETQYF. The CDR3 DNA reads as TGTGCCAGCAGCCGGAACCAGGGTGGATGGGAGACCCAGTACTTC.

This clonotype was counted at least ten times. The genes are TRBV5-1 and TRBJ1-6; the D is unclear. Germline V gene data show CDR1 as SGHRS and CDR2 as YFSETQ. Deletions cut 0 bases from V and 7 bases from J, with 2 bases between. This CDR3 contains 12 residues. CDR3 bases: TGCGCCAGCAGCTTGGAGAATTCACCCCTCCACTTT. Protein: CASSLENSPLHF. Full variable domain (remainder filled in from reference TRBV5-1 and TRBJ1-6): KAGVTQTPRYLIKTRGQQVTLSCSPISGHRSVSWYQQTPGQGLQFLFEYFSETQRNKGNFPGRFSGRQFSNSRSEMNVSTLELGDSALYLCASSLENSPLHFGNGTRLTVT.